This T cell receptor (beta chain) came from a study of CD8+ T cells in alopecia areata. As the sequencing template, cDNA was produced by extracting RNA and reverse transcribing it. Method: immunoSEQ multiplex PCR; TCRdb's copy keeps in-frame clones and lacks some. The table lists over 100,000 clones, with no singletons. This CDR3 comprises 16 residues. CDR1 and CDR2 from the germline V gene are NSQYPW and LRSPGD (reference sequence). V was shortened by 0 bases and J by 1 base, with 12 bases between the two germline ends. Note on this clone: The genes and germline here are from mouse. The DNA ends 4 residues before the CDR3 does, and the rest of the CDR3 is filled in from the germline J gene.

The receptor was isolated from a C3H/HeJ mouse with alopecia areata. For this strain, the MHC haplotype corresponds to H2-k. This chain joins TRBV1 and TRBJ1-2; TRBD1 is a possible D gene (5 bases). Sequenced: lesional skin. The CDR3 protein is CTCSADSRGGNSDYTF. The DNA read from the CDR3 is TGCACCTGCAGTGCAGATTCCCGGGGGGGAAACTCC. Full variable domain (outside the CDR3, taken from reference TRBV1 and TRBJ1-2): VTLLEQNPRWRLVPRGQAVNLRCILKNSQYPWMSWYQQDLQKQLQWLFTLRSPGDKEVKSLPGADYLATRVTDTELRLQVANMSQGRTLYCTCSADSRGGNSDYTFGSGTRLLVI.